This TCR beta chain was obtained from a study of cytomegalovirus exposure and HLA in healthy donors. This CDR3 has 17 amino acids. V shed 1 base, J shed 2 bases, and the junction held 8 bases outside the gene matches. Germline lookup yields CDR1 SGHRS and CDR2 YFSETQ. Findings and limits, study-wide: As a later analysis revealed, the rate of TCR association differed by HLA locus, with DRB1 most and HLA-C fewest. Among the CMV-associated chains, a few were confirmed in vitro as specific for CMV antigens.

This clone was counted once. Its antigen is unknown. The study ran its PCR with 60 Vbeta and 13 Jbeta primers. TCRdb's copy holds only in-frame clones and misses some; the assay was immunoSEQ multiplex PCR. Here the sample spans fewer than 200,000 clones, more than 80% being singletons. This clonotype was obtained from a woman younger than 35 in good health and CMV-seronegative. The sequencing input was PBMCs. The rearrangement uses TRBV5-1 and TRBJ2-5, with 10 bases matching TRBD1. CDR3 in amino acids: CASSLSDRGRGQETQYF. For the CDR3, the DNA is TGCGCCAGCAGCTTGAGTGACAGGGGGCGGGGGCAAGAGACCCAGTACTTC.